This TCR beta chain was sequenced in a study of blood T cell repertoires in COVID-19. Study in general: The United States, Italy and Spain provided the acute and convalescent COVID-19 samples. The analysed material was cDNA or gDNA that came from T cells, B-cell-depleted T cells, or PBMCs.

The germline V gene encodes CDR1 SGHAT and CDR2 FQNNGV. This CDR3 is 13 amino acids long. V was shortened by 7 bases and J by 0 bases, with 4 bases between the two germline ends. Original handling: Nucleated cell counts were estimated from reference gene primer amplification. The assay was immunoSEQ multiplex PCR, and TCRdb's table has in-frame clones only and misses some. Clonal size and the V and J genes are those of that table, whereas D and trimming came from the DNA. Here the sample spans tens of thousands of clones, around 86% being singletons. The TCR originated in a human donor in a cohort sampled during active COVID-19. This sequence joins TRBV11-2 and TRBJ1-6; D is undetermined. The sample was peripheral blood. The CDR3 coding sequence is TGTGCCAGCACGGGCTCCTATAATTCACCCCTCCACTTT. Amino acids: CASTGSYNSPLHF.